These 8 T cell receptor beta chains share one sample of origin, sequenced in a study of response to subunit inactivated influenza vaccine. Via MiXCR, TCRdb re-called the RT-PCR reads, giving one row per CDR3 protein. The sample consists of fewer than 800,000 distinct CDR3 sequences, around a sixth of them appearing once. Sequenced here: PBMCs from blood, sampled roughly 12 days after vaccination. The origin of the receptors is a man aged 45-65 years who received an inactivated influenza vaccine.

The chain links TRBV10-3 to TRBJ2-2, with TRBD1 as a possible D gene (5 bases). Germline values: CDR1 ENHRY, CDR2 SYGVKD. With 4 bases removed from V and 1 base from J, the gap between germline ends came to 7 bases. The CDR3 has 14 amino acids. CDR3 nucleotide sequence: TGTGCCATCAGTGTTCAGGGGAACACCGGGGAGCTGTTTTTT. This gives the protein CAISVQGNTGELFF.

The J gene is TRBJ2-7, the V gene TRBV20-1; 7 bases map to TRBD1. V was clipped by 5 bases and J by 3 bases; unmatched bases: 4. This CDR3 region has 12 residues. Looked up from germline, CDR1 is DFQATT and CDR2 is SNEGSKA (reference sequence). CDR3 DNA: TGCAGTGCTGATCGACAGGGCTACGAGCAGTACTTC. Its protein product is CSADRQGYEQYF.

This clonotype was counted only a few times. The J gene is TRBJ2-3, the V gene TRBV7-9, with 7 positions matching TRBD1. The CDR3 covers 14 residues. Trimming cost V 0 bases and J 5 bases; bases outside gene matches: 2. Germline CDR1 reads SEHNR; CDR2 reads FQNEAQ (reference sequence). Here the CDR3 DNA reads TGTGCCAGCAGCTTAGCCCGGGACAGAGATACGCAGTATTTT. Amino acids: CASSLARDRDTQYF. Looking up the rest from reference TRBV7-9 and TRBJ2-3 gives the full variable domain: DTGVSQNPRHKITKRGQNVTFRCDPISEHNRLYWYRQTLGQGPEFLTYFQNEAQLEKSRLLSDRFSAERPKGSFSTLEIQRTEQGDSAMYLCASSLARDRDTQYFGPGTRLTVL.

This clonotype was found many times. V and J are TRBV5-1 and TRBJ1-6, with TRBD1 identical over 9 bases. The CDR3 covers 17 residues. CDR1 is SGHRS, CDR2 YFSETQ, per germline. Trimming cost V 4 bases and J 11 bases; bases outside gene matches: 16. The CDR3 region has the DNA TGCGCCAGCAGCCTTCAATCAATCCGGGACAGGGTCGCACCCCTCCACTTT. Its translation is CASSLQSIRDRVAPLHF.

The rearrangement uses TRBV5-1 and TRBJ2-1; D is unclear. Germline CDR1 is SGHRS and CDR2 is YFSETQ. The CDR3 runs 14 residues. Trimming removed 0 bases from V and 8 bases from J, with 12 bases in between. CDR3 sequence (DNA): TGCGCCAGCAGCTTGGAGGGCCCCCTCTATGAGCAGTTCTTC. The encoded protein is CASSLEGPLYEQFF.

In this sample, this clonotype turned up many times. The genes are TRBV12-3 or TRBV12-4 and TRBJ2-7, with D perhaps given as TRBD1 or TRBD2 (5 bases each). The ends were cut back, 8 bases at V and 6 bases at J, with 11 bases in the middle. The CDR3 loop spans 11 amino acids. CDR3 sequence (DNA): TGTGCCAGCCAGTACGGGACCGAGCAGTACTTC. Amino acids: CASQYGTEQYF.

The chain links TRBV7-9 to TRBJ1-1; 7 nucleotides agree with TRBD1. This CDR3 spans 12 amino acids. From germline, CDR1 is SEHNR and CDR2 FQNEAQ (reference sequence). The ends lost 2 bases at V and 11 bases at J; junction bases unmatched: 5. In DNA, the CDR3 is TGTGCCAGCAGCTTATTGACAGGGTCGGCTTTCTTT. It encodes CASSLLTGSAFF.

The chain recombines TRBV4-2 with TRBJ1-1, with a possible D match to TRBD1 (5 bases). Trimming took off 1 base at V and 5 bases at J, with 11 bases between the two ends. This CDR3 region has 14 residues. CDR1 LGHNA and CDR2 YNFKEQ come from the germline V gene. The CDR3 spells CASSQGGPGTEAFF. In nucleotides, the CDR3 is TGTGCCAGCAGCCAAGGGGGCCCGGGGACTGAAGCTTTCTTT.